The clone carrying this T cell receptor beta chain was observed many times. CDR1 and CDR2 from the germline V gene are SGHNT and YENEEA. V dropped 4 bases and J dropped 4; count of bases not matched to a gene: 8. The CDR3 runs to 16 residues. This entry belongs to a study of metastatic and nonmetastatic thyroid tumors. Patients underwent thyroid surgery, and none had received any treatment before it. With MiXCR, TCRdb reprocessed the PCR reads. The repertoire includes tens of thousands of clones, under 15% of them detected once, and around 10% sits in the top ten. The TCR was taken from a female donor with papillary thyroid cancer or a benign thyroid nodule (not recorded which). Some clones in this sample may be carry-over from other donors' samples. Sequencing was done on a sample of tumor tissue. This chain connects TRBV11-3 to TRBJ2-1, with 9 bases aligning to TRBD2. CDR3 in DNA: TGTGCCAGCAGCTCCCCCGTGACTAGCGGATACAATGAGCAGTTCTTC. Its protein is CASSSPVTSGYNEQFF.